Described below is a single T cell receptor (beta chain) sequence and its context. Using immunoSEQ multiplex PCR, the repertoire was profiled, and TCRdb retains in-frame clones only, with some absent. Of roughly 150,000 clones in the sample, 86% were seen once. The germline V gene has CDR1 ENHRY and CDR2 SYGVKD. The V and J ends lost 2 bases and 4 bases, in that order; junction bases with no gene match: 3. The length of the CDR3 is 14 residues. This record comes from a study of cytomegalovirus exposure and HLA in healthy donors. The V and J genes are TRBV10-3 and TRBJ1-2; the match to TRBD1 covers 8 bases. Sequences were obtained from PBMCs. The receptor's source is a woman in her 30s in good health and CMV-seronegative. The CDR3 DNA follows: TGTGCCATCAGTGAGGGACAGGGAAGCTATGGCTACACCTTC. Its translation: CAISEGQGSYGYTF.